One and the same sample provided the 8 T cell receptor beta chains below, sequenced in a study of a mutant IDH1 vaccine in newly diagnosed glioma. Only in-frame clones appear in the TCRdb table, and some are missing; sequencing was by immunoSEQ multiplex PCR. The data contain tens of thousands of clones, over 80% of them seen just once; the ten biggest clones take up 1.1% to 1.5%. As to time point: week 23, last vaccination. In the vaccine, a single dose held 300 ug of the mutant IDH1 20-mer peptide, along with topical imiquimod. These receptors have no identified antigens. The source material was PBMCs, sampled from a glioma patient whose treatment included an IDH1 peptide vaccine. The receptors stem from a man aged 40-55 years with glioma.

This chain joins TRBV5-8 and TRBJ2-5; 15 positions match TRBD2. The trim removed 4 bases at V and 4 bases at J, leaving 8 bases unmatched. The CDR3 is 17 residues long. CDR1 SGHTS and CDR2 YDEGEE come from the germline V gene. The CDR3 bases are TGTGCCAGCAGCCCGGGACTAGCGGGAGGAAGAGGAGAGACCCAGTACTTC. Protein product: CASSPGLAGGRGETQYF.

The rearrangement uses TRBV5-1 and TRBJ2-1, with a weak D call TRBD2 (6 bases). V shed 0 bases and J shed 3 bases, with 10 bases lying between them. The CDR3 has 15 residues. Per germline, CDR1 SGHRS and CDR2 YFSETQ. For the CDR3, the DNA is TGCGCCAGCAGCTTGGGGGGGGTGGGCTACAATGAGCAGTTCTTC. Residues: CASSLGGVGYNEQFF.

The rearrangement joins TRBV18 to TRBJ1-4; tentatively, D is TRBD1 (5 bases). V lost 6 bases and J lost 6, with 17 bases in between. This CDR3 region has 15 residues. CDR1 is KGHSH and CDR2 is LQKENI in the germline V gene. In DNA form, the CDR3 reads TGTGCCAGCTCCCGCGGGACGGGTCGAGATGAAAAACTGTTTTTT. Translating it yields CASSRGTGRDEKLFF. Full variable domain (remainder filled in from reference TRBV18 and TRBJ1-4): NAGVMQNPRHLVRRRGQEARLRCSPMKGHSHVYWYRQLPEEGLKFMVYLQKENIIDESGMPKERFSAEFPKEGPSILRIQQVVRGDSAAYFCASSRGTGRDEKLFFGSGTQLSVL.

The rearrangement uses TRBV6-5 and TRBJ2-3; D unresolved. The length of the CDR3 is 12 residues. Germline loops: CDR1 MNHEY, CDR2 SVGAGI. The V end lost 8 bases, the J end lost 1 base, and 7 bases lay between the germline ends. The CDR3 is CASSQRTDTQYF. The CDR3 nucleotides are TGTGCCAGCTCACAGCGCACAGATACGCAGTATTTT.

The V call is TRBV7-9, the J call TRBJ2-7; D call uncertain. The V gene's germline CDR1 is SEHNR and CDR2 FQNEAQ (reference sequence). The CDR3 is 14 amino acids. Trimming stripped 6 bases from V and 4 bases from J, with 16 bases between. This chain's CDR3 is CASSQDPKIYEQYF. The CDR3 bases are TGTGCCAGCAGTCAGGACCCGAAAATTTACGAGCAGTACTTC.

The chain is built from TRBV6-1 and TRBJ2-7, with 7 bases aligning to TRBD1. This CDR3 has 14 residues. Germline CDR1 MNHNS, CDR2 SASEGT. With 3 bases clipped from V and 2 bases from J, the junction kept 4 bases outside the gene matches. CDR3 sequence: CASSDDRVTYEQYF. The CDR3 region has the DNA TGTGCCAGCAGTGACGACAGGGTAACCTACGAGCAGTACTTC.

V and J are TRBV15 and TRBJ2-1; D may correspond to TRBD1 or TRBD2 (7 bases each). Germline CDR1 and CDR2: LNHNV and YYDKDF (reference sequence). There are 17 residues in the CDR3. V was pared by 2 bases and J by 2 bases, with 16 bases between. The CDR3 DNA sequence: TGTGCCACCAGCAGAATTTTACAGGGGAGGGCCTACAATGAGCAGTTCTTC. This gives the protein CATSRILQGRAYNEQFF.

The chain uses TRBV7-7 and TRBJ2-1; TRBD2 agrees at 9 bases. The CDR3 is made up of 15 amino acids. The germline CDR1 and CDR2 sequences are SSHAT and FNYEAQ (reference sequence). V shed 5 bases and J 4 bases; nucleotides not matched to a gene: 6. DNA for the CDR3: TGTGCCAGCAGCCTTCAGACTAGCGGTTACAATGAGCAGTTCTTC. It codes for CASSLQTSGYNEQFF.